A selection of T cell receptor beta chains follows, all from one sample in a study of T-cell memory formation after mild COVID-19. TCRdb re-analysed the 5' RACE reads in MiXCR, keeping a single row per CDR3 protein. The sample holds roughly 110,000 distinct CDR3 sequences; roughly 14% are singletons and the top ten take approximately 43%. The sequenced sample consisted of PBMCs or a T cell subset sorted from them (not recorded which). These receptors all stem from a man younger than 30 who had mild COVID-19 (a few samples of this study predate the infection). Cell type and time point are not known. Each CDR3 is given without its conserved first and last residue. Fields, in order: V gene, CDR3 protein.

TRBV24-1 ATSVQGQGADTQY
TRBV29-1 SVSSGTGNTIY
TRBV7-9 ASSLVGSEPEQY
TRBV6-6 ASRLDADEQY
TRBV4-3 ASSQERAYSYEQY
TRBV5-4 ASSLDGGLSYEQY
TRBV6-5 ASSTTVTGELF
TRBV3-1 ASRLQGLGSPLH
TRBV7-9 ASSSWTGKDTIY
TRBV7-2 ASSSPLFQTQY
TRBV7-9 ASSATMGLGELF
TRBV7-9 ASSLVKRGGTDTQY
TRBV29-1 SVDTGPYEQY
TRBV4-3 ASSPGTGGLLRQETQY
TRBV15 ATSSNRGDEQF
TRBV9 ASATSGAADTQY